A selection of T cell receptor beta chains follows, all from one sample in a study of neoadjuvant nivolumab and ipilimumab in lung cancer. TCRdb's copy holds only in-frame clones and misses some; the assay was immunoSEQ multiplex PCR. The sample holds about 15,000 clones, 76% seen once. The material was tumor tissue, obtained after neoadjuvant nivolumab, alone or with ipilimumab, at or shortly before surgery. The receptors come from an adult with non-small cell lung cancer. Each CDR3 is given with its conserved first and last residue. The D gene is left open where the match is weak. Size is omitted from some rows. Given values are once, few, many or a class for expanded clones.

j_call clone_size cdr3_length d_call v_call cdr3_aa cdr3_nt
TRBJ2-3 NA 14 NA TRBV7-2 CASSFTLITDTQYF TGTGCCAGCAGCTTTACCCTAATCACAGATACGCAGTATTTT
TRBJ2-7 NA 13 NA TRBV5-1 CASRNGSAYEQYF TGCGCCAGTAGAAATGGCTCGGCCTACGAGCAGTACTTC
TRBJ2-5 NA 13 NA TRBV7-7 CASSLEGWETQYF TGTGCTAGCAGCTTAGAAGGATGGGAGACCCAGTACTTC
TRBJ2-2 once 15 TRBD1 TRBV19 CASTTRGLNTGELFF TGTGCCAGTACCACCAGGGGGCTGAACACCGGGGAGCTGTTTTTT
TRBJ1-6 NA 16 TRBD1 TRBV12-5 CASGILTGVGFSPLHF TGTGCTAGTGGTATATTAACAGGGGTCGGATTCTCACCCCTCCACTTT
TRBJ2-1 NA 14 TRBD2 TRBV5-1 CASSLAGGPNEQFF TGCGCCAGCAGCTTAGCGGGGGGGCCGAATGAGCAGTTCTTC
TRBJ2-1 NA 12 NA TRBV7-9 CASSLEGNEQFF TGTGCCAGCAGCCTGGAGGGCAATGAGCAGTTCTTC
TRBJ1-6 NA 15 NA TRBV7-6 CASSPEGVETSPLHF TGTGCCAGCAGCCCTGAAGGGGTGGAGACTTCACCCCTCCACTTT
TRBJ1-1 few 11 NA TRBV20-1 CSARTWTEAFF TGCAGTGCCCGGACTTGGACTGAAGCTTTCTTT
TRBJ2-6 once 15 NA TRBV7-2 CASTLRGPGANVLTF TGTGCCAGCACGCTCAGGGGCCCTGGGGCCAACGTCCTGACTTTC
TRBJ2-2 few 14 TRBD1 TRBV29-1 CSGYRDRDTGELFF TGCAGCGGGTACCGGGACAGGGACACCGGGGAGCTGTTTTTT
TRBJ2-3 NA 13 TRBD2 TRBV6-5 CASRGGGTDTQYF TGTGCCAGCAGGGGCGGGGGGACAGATACGCAGTATTTT
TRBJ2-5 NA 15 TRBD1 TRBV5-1 CASSLTGGLEETQYF TGCGCCAGCAGCTTGACAGGGGGCCTTGAAGAGACCCAGTACTTC
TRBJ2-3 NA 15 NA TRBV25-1 CASSPRRGGTDTQYF TGTGCCAGCAGTCCCCGTAGGGGGGGGACAGATACGCAGTATTTT
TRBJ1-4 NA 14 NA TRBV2 CASSYDWSNEKLFF TGTGCCAGCAGTTACGACTGGTCTAATGAAAAACTGTTTTTT
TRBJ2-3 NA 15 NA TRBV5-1 CASSSTGGWTDTQYF TGCGCCAGCAGCTCAACGGGGGGCTGGACAGATACGCAGTATTTT